This T cell receptor beta chain came from a study of T-cell reconstitution after alpha-beta-depleted transplantation in children. Germline V gene data show CDR1 as SGHRS and CDR2 as YFSETQ. V was trimmed by 5 bases and J by 3 bases, leaving 12 bases between them. The CDR3 is 13 residues long. Ten or more counts support this clonotype. Its antigen is as yet unknown. Unique molecular identifiers were used in preparing the TCRbeta library. TCRdb itself ran the PCR reads through MiXCR, one entry per CDR3 protein. The table records hundreds of thousands of distinct CDR3 sequences, more than 9% of them present only once. Study-wide results and caveats: From surviving recipient T cells and thymic progenitors came the high day-60 TCRbeta diversity observed in some patients. From newly produced T cells came most of the T-cell counts and diversity one year after transplant.

The origin of this receptor is a child younger than 10 with inherited bone marrow failure, due to receive a stem cell transplant. Source: PBMCs, taken before TCRalphabeta/CD19-depleted stem cell transplant. This rearrangement joins TRBV5-1 to TRBJ2-7, with D perhaps being TRBD1 or TRBD2 (5 bases each). The CDR3: CASRPGTVYEQYF. Written as DNA, the CDR3 is TGCGCCAGCAGACCCGGGACGGTCTACGAGCAGTACTTC.